Each of the 13 T cell receptor beta chains below was sequenced from the same sample in a study of human T cells and chemical hapten exposure. The time point denotes: pre-sensitization, week 0. The sample's treatment: therapeutic diphenylcyclopropenone sensitization with weekly scalp DPC. In TCRdb, the RACE reads were re-called with MiXCR into one record per CDR3 protein. The sample shows tens of thousands of distinct CDR3 sequences, more than 9% of them seen only once. The sequenced sample was whole blood, obtained in connection with sensitization to the hapten diphenylcyclopropenone (DPC). These receptors were collected from a man between 35 and 55 years old with alopecia areata. Some clones in this sample may be carry-over from other donors' samples.

This clonotype was seen repeatedly, ten times or more. V is TRBV9 and J is TRBJ1-2; TRBD1 matches at 11 bases. Germline lookup yields CDR1 SGDLS and CDR2 YYNGEE. The CDR3 is 15 amino acids. Trimming cost V 3 bases and J 8 bases; bases outside gene matches: 9. The CDR3: CASSAHGTGGYGYTF. The CDR3 DNA reads TGTGCCAGCAGCGCCCACGGGACAGGGGGTTACGGCTACACCTTC.

The table lists this clonotype with a few counts. This chain uses TRBV7-8 with TRBJ2-1, with 7 bases fitting TRBD1. This CDR3 has 18 residues. Germline V CDR1 and CDR2: SGHVS, FQNEAQ. The V and J ends lost 0 bases and 0 bases, in that order; junction bases with no gene match: 8. CDR3: CASSLAWDSLSSYNEQFF. The CDR3 DNA sequence: TGTGCCAGCAGCTTAGCCTGGGACAGTTTGAGCTCCTACAATGAGCAGTTCTTC.

This clonotype was detected only a few times. The chain links TRBV14 to TRBJ2-2, with a weak D call TRBD1 (5 bases). The CDR3 loop spans 13 amino acids. Trimming cost V 1 base and J 7 bases, with 7 bases left between them. Germline CDR1 and CDR2: SGHDN and FVKESK. CDR3 bases: TGTGCCAGCAGCCAAGCCCAGGGCGGGGAGCTGTTTTTT. Translated: CASSQAQGGELFF. Combining the CDR3 with reference TRBV14 and TRBJ2-2 gives the whole variable domain EAGVTQFPSHSVIEKGQTVTLRCDPISGHDNLYWYRRVMGKEIKFLLHFVKESKQDESGMPNNRFLAERTGGTYSTLKVQPAELEDSGVYFCASSQAQGGELFFGEGSRLTVL.

This clonotype has at least ten counts. The chain recombines TRBV25-1 with TRBJ2-7, with D unresolved. The CDR3 has 12 amino acids. CDR1 is MGHDK, CDR2 SYGVNS, per germline. Trimming stripped 0 bases from V and 7 bases from J, with 7 bases between. CDR3 sequence: CASSEYASEQYF. In DNA, the CDR3 is TGTGCCAGCAGTGAATATGCGTCTGAGCAGTACTTC.

The chain couples TRBV29-1 to TRBJ2-1; 11 bases agree with TRBD1. The ends lost 7 bases at V and 4 bases at J; junction bases unmatched: 6. The CDR3 spans 14 residues. CDR1 and CDR2 (germline): SQVTM, ANQGSEA. This chain's CDR3 is CSGTDRGPYNEQFF. In DNA, the CDR3 is TGCAGCGGAACGGACAGGGGGCCTTACAATGAGCAGTTCTTC.

The gene calls are TRBV11-3 and TRBJ1-6; 8 positions match TRBD1. CDR3 length: 17 amino acids. V lost 0 bases to trimming and J lost 7 bases; unmatched junction nucleotides: 8. Germline V gene data show CDR1 as SGHNT and CDR2 as YENEEA. This chain's CDR3 is CASSLDLGTGPNSPLHF. The CDR3 DNA follows: TGTGCCAGCAGCTTAGATTTGGGGACAGGACCAAATTCACCCCTCCACTTT.

This clonotype has at least ten counts. CDR3 loop: CASSVVPQASSYNEQFF. The CDR3, as DNA: TGTGCCAGCAGCGTAGTCCCACAGGCGAGCTCCTACAATGAGCAGTTCTTC. The chain links TRBV9 to TRBJ2-1; tentative D call: TRBD1 (5 bases). The germline V and J ends were trimmed by 0 bases and 0 bases, with 13 bases remaining between them. The germline V gene encodes CDR1 SGDLS and CDR2 YYNGEE. This CDR3 region has 17 residues.

This clonotype has ten or more counts. The V call is TRBV11-2, the J call TRBJ2-1; 7 positions agree with TRBD1. J lost 3 bases, V lost 3 bases, and 5 bases had no gene match. CDR1 SGHAT and CDR2 FQNNGV come from the germline V gene. This CDR3 contains 15 residues. CDR3 protein: CASSFGDSNYNEQFF. In nucleotides, the CDR3 is TGTGCCAGCAGCTTCGGGGACAGTAACTACAATGAGCAGTTCTTC. Full variable domain (rest looked up from reference TRBV11-2 and TRBJ2-1): EAGVAQSPRYKIIEKRQSVAFWCNPISGHATLYWYQQILGQGPKLLIQFQNNGVVDDSQLPKDRFSAERLKGVDSTLKIQPAKLEDSAVYLCASSFGDSNYNEQFFGPGTRLTVL.

This clonotype appeared many times. This chain links TRBV11-2 with TRBJ1-6; D gene ambiguous. The CDR3 covers 15 residues. With 4 bases removed from V and 0 bases from J, the gap between germline ends came to 7 bases. Germline CDR1 is SGHAT and CDR2 is FQNNGV. This chain's CDR3 is CASSSESSYNSPLHF. The CDR3 coding sequence is TGTGCCAGCAGCTCGGAGAGCTCCTATAATTCACCCCTCCACTTT.

Many counts were recorded for this clonotype. The rearrangement joins TRBV19 to TRBJ2-1; 12 nucleotides line up with TRBD2. The junction had 7 bases not matched to a gene; V was cut back by 7 bases and J by 6 bases. CDR3 size: 15 residues. Germline V gives CDR1 LNHDA, CDR2 SQIVND (reference sequence). The CDR3 nucleotides read TGTGCCAGTACCCCACGACTAGCGGGAGTCAATGAGCAGTTCTTC. Its translation: CASTPRLAGVNEQFF.

The chain recombines TRBV27 with TRBJ1-6, with D hard to call. This CDR3 spans 12 amino acids. With 6 bases removed from V and 10 bases from J, the gap between germline ends came to 10 bases. Germline CDR1 is MNHEY and CDR2 is SMNVEV (reference sequence). DNA for the CDR3: TGTGCCAGCAGCCCAATCGGGTCACCCCTCCACTTT. Its protein product is CASSPIGSPLHF.

This clonotype was picked up many times. The chain is built from TRBV7-6 and TRBJ2-7; TRBD1 matches 7 bases. CDR3 length equals 14 residues. Germline trimming cut 5 bases from V and 6 bases from J; bases unmatched to any gene: 10. Germline assignment: CDR1 SGHVS and CDR2 FNYEAQ. The CDR3 coding sequence is TGTGCCAGCAGCCCCGGGACAGCAATGGGCGAGCAGTACTTC. Translating gives CASSPGTAMGEQYF.

This clonotype was seen repeatedly, ten times or more. The chain combines TRBV19 with TRBJ2-5, with 8 bases aligning to TRBD1. Trimming at V came to 5 bases and at J to 6 bases, leaving 11 bases not matched to a gene. This CDR3 is 15 amino acids long. Germline values: CDR1 LNHDA, CDR2 SQIVND (reference sequence). CDR3 in amino acids: CASSPPGQELQTQYF. For the CDR3, the DNA is TGTGCCAGTAGTCCACCGGGACAGGAGTTGCAGACCCAGTACTTC. Using reference TRBV19 and TRBJ2-5 for the parts outside the CDR3, the full variable domain is DGGITQSPKYLFRKEGQNVTLSCEQNLNHDAMYWYRQDPGQGLRLIYYSQIVNDFQKGDIAEGYSVSREKKESFPLTVTSAQKNPTAFYLCASSPPGQELQTQYFGPGTRLLVL.